These 12 T cell receptor beta chains share one sample of origin, sequenced in a study of shared clonotypes between healthy human individuals. TCRdb's copy holds only in-frame clones and misses some; the assay was immunoSEQ multiplex PCR. The data contain about 490,000 clones, 79% of them singletons. Sequencing was carried out using PBMCs. Source of these receptors: a woman aged 40 to 50 in good health. Some clones in this sample may be carry-over from other donors' samples.

The chain joins TRBV7-6 to TRBJ2-2; 14 bases match TRBD2. CDR1 and CDR2 from the germline V gene are SGHVS and FNYEAQ. The CDR3 length is 16 residues. The trim removed 5 bases at V and 5 bases at J, leaving 4 bases unmatched. This chain's CDR3 is CASSRGTSGSTGELFF. The DNA for the CDR3 is TGTGCCAGCAGCCGGGGGACTAGCGGGAGTACCGGGGAGCTGTTTTTT.

The chain uses TRBV4-3 and TRBJ1-1, with D unresolved. The CDR3 consists of 13 residues. The V end was cut by 4 bases, the J end by 8 bases, with 14 bases between. CDR1 is LGHNA, CDR2 YSLEER, per germline. CDR3 sequence: CASSLLRAGEAFF. CDR3 nucleotides: TGCGCCAGCAGCCTCCTCCGGGCAGGAGAAGCTTTCTTT.

The chain uses TRBV7-9 and TRBJ2-7; D not resolved. The V gene's germline CDR1 is SEHNR and CDR2 FQNEAQ (reference sequence). Trimming took 1 base from V and 5 from J, leaving 6 bases between them. This CDR3 spans 12 amino acids. CDR3 nucleotide sequence: TGTGCCAGCAGCTTAGGTCGCAACGAGCAGTACTTC. It is translated as CASSLGRNEQYF.

Points on this clone: It differs at one base from a far larger clone, so likely a read error. This chain uses TRBV5-1 with TRBJ2-3; perhaps TRBD1 as D (6 bases). Germline V gene sequence: CDR1 SGHRS, CDR2 YFSETQ. Trimming took 7 bases from V and 3 from J, leaving 18 bases between them. This CDR3 is 15 amino acids long. The CDR3 bases are TGCGCCAGCGGTCTAGGTGTTAGGGGGACAGATACGCAGTATTTT. It is translated as CASGLGVRGTDTQYF.

The chain uses TRBV7-8 and TRBJ1-5; no reliable D call. The V gene's germline CDR1 is SGHVS and CDR2 FQNEAQ. The CDR3 runs to 15 residues. V was pared by 1 base and J by 0 bases, with 7 bases between. CDR3 in amino acids: CASSLDVISNQPQHF. The DNA for the CDR3 is TGTGCCAGCAGCTTAGACGTAATTAGCAATCAGCCCCAGCATTTT.

This chain joins TRBV15 and TRBJ2-1, with D perhaps assigned TRBD1 or TRBD2 (5 bases each). CDR1 and CDR2 (germline): LNHNV, YYDKDF (reference sequence). CDR3 size: 13 residues. The V end was cut by 8 bases, the J end by 7 bases, with 15 bases between. CDR3 DNA sequence: TGTGCCACCGGACTCCTCGAGGGGAATGAGCAGTTCTTC. Translated, it gives CATGLLEGNEQFF.

The rearrangement links TRBV19 to TRBJ2-5; the D gene is possibly TRBD1 (5 bases). The CDR3 sequence is 11 residues long. CDR1 LNHDA and CDR2 SQIVND come from the germline V gene (reference sequence). Deletions cut 5 bases from V and 13 bases from J, with 14 bases between. The CDR3 nucleotides are TGTGCCAGTAGTTCAGGGCTTCTCTGGTACTTC. Translation gives CASSSGLLWYF.

The chain links TRBV6-5 to TRBJ2-3; tentatively, D is TRBD2 (6 bases). CDR1 is MNHEY and CDR2 is SVGAGI in the germline V gene. The CDR3 covers 14 residues. V was trimmed by 6 bases and J by 2 bases, leaving 12 bases between them. The CDR3 DNA sequence: TGTGCCAGCAGAAAACGGGGGTTCACAGATACGCAGTATTTT. Its protein is CASRKRGFTDTQYF.

This clone showed up just a few times. The chain has TRBV27 and TRBJ2-7; TRBD2 matches 9 bases. This CDR3 comprises 16 residues. Trimming at V came to 5 bases and at J to 7 bases, leaving 15 bases not matched to a gene. The germline gives CDR1 MNHEY, CDR2 SMNVEV (reference sequence). CDR3 sequence: CASSPSPAGGSGEQYF. In DNA, the CDR3 is TGTGCCAGCAGTCCCTCCCCAGCGGGAGGCTCAGGAGAGCAGTACTTC.

V usage is TRBV19 and J usage is TRBJ1-2; 9 nucleotides agree with TRBD1. There are 15 residues in the CDR3. Germline V gene sequence: CDR1 LNHDA, CDR2 SQIVND (reference sequence). The J segment lost 2 bases and the V segment lost 8 bases, leaving 9 bases of the junction unmatched. CDR3 sequence (DNA): TGTGCCAGTTCCCAACTCGGACAGGGGAACTATGGCTACACCTTC. Amino acids: CASSQLGQGNYGYTF. Filled out from reference TRBV19 and TRBJ1-2, the complete variable domain reads DGGITQSPKYLFRKEGQNVTLSCEQNLNHDAMYWYRQDPGQGLRLIYYSQIVNDFQKGDIAEGYSVSREKKESFPLTVTSAQKNPTAFYLCASSQLGQGNYGYTFGSGTRLTVV.

This clone was detected only once. CDR3 DNA: TGCAGCGTTCAACCAGGCAGGGGTAAGGTCAATGAGCAGTTCTTC. Translating it yields CSVQPGRGKVNEQFF. The chain employs TRBV29-1 and TRBJ2-1, with D possibly TRBD1 on 6 matching bases. The CDR3 has 15 amino acids. The V and J ends lost 5 bases and 6 bases respectively, with 20 bases between them. From germline, CDR1 is SQVTM and CDR2 ANQGSEA.

To note about this clone: Possible read error: a much larger clone is one base away. It is likely a read error, because the conserved phenylalanine at the end of the CDR3 is missing. The chain links TRBV7-2 to TRBJ2-7; no reliable D call. V lost 1 base and J 9 bases, leaving 13 bases between the germline ends. The CDR3 sequence is 13 residues long. Germline V gene data show CDR1 as SGHTA and CDR2 as FQGNSA. The CDR3 bases are TGTGCCAGCAGCTTAGAACCGATTTATGGGCAGTACCTC. Amino acids: CASSLEPIYGQYL.